The 9 T cell receptor beta chains presented below share a single source sample, sequenced in a study of T-cell memory formation after mild COVID-19. A single record per CDR3 protein comes from TCRdb applying MiXCR to the 5' RACE reads. The data contain 60,000 to 65,000 distinct CDR3 sequences, 9.3% of them singletons. The sample taken for sequencing was PBMCs or a T cell subset sorted from them (not recorded which). The receptors derive from a man between 18 and 35 years old who had mild COVID-19 (a few samples of this study predate the infection). Cell type and time point are not known.

This clonotype was seen only a few times. The chain has TRBV27 and TRBJ2-3, with 8 bases matching TRBD2. Germline V gene data show CDR1 as MNHEY and CDR2 as SMNVEV (reference sequence). This CDR3 comprises 17 residues. With 5 bases clipped from V and 2 bases from J, the junction kept 12 bases outside the gene matches. The CDR3 region has the DNA TGTGCCAGCAGTCCCGTCGGGGGGGGCGGGCCCACAGATACGCAGTATTTT. Its protein is CASSPVGGGGPTDTQYF.

As to this clonotype: Because it lacks the conserved phenylalanine or tryptophan at the end, this CDR3 is likely a read error. The DNA is left out, because the CDR3 cannot be placed on it with certainty; the CDR3 is given as TCRdb lists it. This chain uses TRBV6-7 with TRBJ1-1; no DNA check was done on the table's D call, TRBD1. TRBV6-7 is an open reading frame, and its role is uncertain. The CDR3 contains 9 residues when both ends are counted. The CDR3 loop reads CASSSTGFR.

The chain uses TRBV7-6 and TRBJ2-7, with D perhaps TRBD1 or TRBD2 (5 bases each). The CDR3 totals 13 residues. CDR1 SGHVS and CDR2 FNYEAQ come from the germline V gene. Trimming pared 8 bases from V and 2 bases from J, leaving 13 bases between. The CDR3 here is CASGSVGAYEQYF. In DNA form, the CDR3 reads TGTGCCAGCGGGTCAGTGGGGGCCTACGAGCAGTACTTC.

This clonotype was recorded many times. V gene TRBV6-5 combines with J gene TRBJ2-1; perhaps TRBD2 as D (6 bases). Trimming cost V 2 bases and J 7 bases, with 15 bases left between them. Germline CDR1 MNHEY, CDR2 SVGAGI. The CDR3 has 15 residues. Written as DNA, the CDR3 is TGTGCCAGCAGTTACCGGGGGACCACGGGGAATGAGCAGTTCTTC. This encodes CASSYRGTTGNEQFF.

In its sample, this clonotype was seen a few times. V usage is TRBV9 and J usage is TRBJ2-1, with 7 bases aligning to TRBD1. This CDR3 has 12 amino acids. V lost 3 bases and J lost 10; bases outside the gene matches: 4. Germline loops: CDR1 SGDLS, CDR2 YYNGEE. The CDR3 is CASSEDRDEQFF. For the CDR3, the DNA is TGTGCCAGCAGCGAAGACAGGGACGAGCAGTTCTTC.

This clonotype was counted between two and nine times. The chain is built from TRBV6-6 and TRBJ1-5; D ambiguous. Trimming removed 0 bases from V and 0 bases from J, with 6 bases in between. This CDR3 has 15 amino acids. CDR1 MNHNY and CDR2 SVGAGI come from the germline V gene (reference sequence). CDR3 bases: TGTGCCAGCAGTTACTCGTCAAATAGCAATCAGCCCCAGCATTTT. Protein sequence: CASSYSSNSNQPQHF.

This clonotype was recorded at least ten times. This chain uses TRBV6-5 with TRBJ1-2, with TRBD1 identical over 10 bases. V dropped 6 bases and J dropped 4; count of bases not matched to a gene: 2. CDR1 and CDR2 (germline): MNHEY, SVGAGI. The CDR3 consists of 13 residues. CDR3 loop: CASRDRGSYGYTF. CDR3 in DNA: TGTGCCAGCAGGGACAGGGGGAGCTATGGCTACACCTTC.

V and J are TRBV5-1 and TRBJ2-3, with D possibly being TRBD1 or TRBD2 (5 bases each). This CDR3 has 14 amino acids. Per germline, CDR1 SGHRS and CDR2 YFSETQ. Trimming removed 4 bases from V and 3 bases from J, with 12 bases in between. CDR3 DNA sequence: TGCGCCAGCAGCGGGGGACGAGGGACAGATACGCAGTATTTT. Translating it yields CASSGGRGTDTQYF.

This clonotype appeared a few times. The junction differs from germline at one of its ends, possibly a read error. J is TRBJ2-5 and V is TRBV7-7; the D gene is possibly TRBD2 (6 bases). Germline CDR1 reads SSHAT; CDR2 reads FNYEAQ (reference sequence). The CDR3 has 13 residues. The CDR3 protein is CASSLTAGETQYF. The CDR3 DNA reads as TGTGCTAGCAGCTTAACCGCGGGGGAGACCCAGTACTTC.